This TCR beta chain originates from a study of shared clonotypes between healthy human individuals. Study outcomes and limitations: A few donors had roughly 5% of their naive CD4 clonotypes in common.

Original processing notes: For the immunoSEQ data, sequences were junction-only without quality scores, so filtering differed. Data came from immunoSEQ multiplex PCR; TCRdb stores just in-frame clones and leaves some out. V and J calls and clone size are given by that table; D and trimming were obtained from the DNA. The sample lists about 1.5 million clones, 95% to 99% occurring once. With respect to this clone: Its antigen is unknown.

This TCR was sampled from a man aged 30 to 39 in good health. Material: naive CD4+ T cells sorted from blood. Sample subset: CD45RA+ positively selected.

The CDR3 region has the DNA TGTGCCACCAGAGCCAAGGGGCGATTTGGCACAGATACGCAGTATTTT. Protein: CATRAKGRFGTDTQYF. The chain combines TRBV15 with TRBJ2-3; D is possibly TRBD1 (5 bases). V shed 6 bases and J shed 1 base, with 17 bases lying between them. The CDR3 loop spans 16 amino acids. In germline, CDR1 is LNHNV, CDR2 YYDKDF (reference sequence).